This T cell receptor (beta chain) stems from a study of sequential checkpoint blockade in melanoma. Trimming pared 6 bases from V and 2 bases from J, leaving 11 bases between. Looked up from germline, CDR1 is MDHEN and CDR2 is SYDVKM. The CDR3 has 13 residues. Assay used: immunoSEQ multiplex PCR; TCRdb lists only in-frame clones, some missing. The sample has about 13,000 clones; 60% to 80% are singletons. Specified treatment: randomized to nivolumab then ipilimumab (arm A) or the reverse (arm B). Sorted cells were live CD3+CD8+, lacking CD19 and CD56, from PBMCs. The sequence was collected from a human patient with melanoma. Some clones in this sample may be carry-over from other donors' samples. The chain combines TRBV28 with TRBJ2-7, with D tentatively TRBD2 (5 bases). Here the sequenced sample was CD8+ T cells sorted from blood (inferred from file names), taken from a patient given nivolumab and ipilimumab in sequence. Here the CDR3 DNA reads TGTGCCAGCAGCCTCGGGAAGACCTACGAGCAGTACTTC. Translation: CASSLGKTYEQYF.